The clone carrying this T cell receptor beta chain was recorded a few times. This entry is derived from a study of early T cells in non-severe SARS-CoV-2 infection. Study-wide background: Whole-blood bulk RNA, unsorted, was sequenced, and chains were unpaired.

cDNA molecules, individually, were tagged with unique molecular identifiers. TCRdb independently ran MiXCR on the 5' RACE reads; one entry per CDR3 protein. The sample holds about 110,000 distinct CDR3 sequences; around 10% are singletons and the top ten take 2.5% to 4%. The CDR3 has 15 residues. V shed 5 bases, J shed 6 bases, and the junction held 11 bases outside the gene matches. From germline, CDR1 is MNHEY and CDR2 SVGAGI. The chain carries TRBV6-5 and TRBJ2-3; 7 nucleotides line up with TRBD2. This TCR was recovered from an adult who was a healthcare worker with PCR-confirmed SARS-CoV-2 infection or an uninfected control (not recorded which). The source material was whole blood. In DNA form, the CDR3 reads TGTGCCAGCAGTCCCCCTCGGGGGGAGGGGGATACGCAGTATTTT. It encodes CASSPPRGEGDTQYF.